The 27 T cell receptor beta chains given below trace back to one sample, sequenced in a study of shared clonotypes between healthy human individuals. The data were produced by immunoSEQ multiplex PCR, yet TCRdb's version contains in-frame clones alone and is incomplete. The sample consists of approximately 500,000 clones, roughly 95% of them appearing once. Material for sequencing was naive CD4+ T cells sorted from blood. Subset meaning: CD45RA+ positively selected. These receptors were collected from a woman younger than 45 in good health.

The chain employs TRBV7-2 and TRBJ2-2; the D gene is possibly TRBD2 (6 bases). Trimming took 4 bases from V and 3 from J, leaving 12 bases between them. The CDR3 contains 15 residues. Germline assignment: CDR1 SGHTA and CDR2 FQGNSA. The CDR3 sequence is CASSSSSVYTGELFF. In DNA, the CDR3 is TGTGCCAGCAGCTCGTCTAGCGTCTACACCGGGGAGCTGTTTTTT.

The chain links TRBV7-1 to TRBJ1-3; no clear D gene. TRBV7-1 is sorted into the ORF group, with uncertain function. V lost 4 bases, J lost 0 bases, and 13 bases lay in between. The CDR3 consists of 16 residues. Here the CDR3 DNA reads TGTGCCAGCAGCTTAGTTGCAGAACGCTCTGGAAACACCATATATTTT. Amino acid sequence: CASSLVAERSGNTIYF.

This chain joins TRBV4-1 and TRBJ2-1, with TRBD2 matching over 13 bases. The CDR3 has 17 amino acids. J lost 7 bases, V lost 1 base, and 7 bases had no gene match. Germline assignment: CDR1 MGHRA and CDR2 YSYEKL. CDR3 coding DNA: TGCGCCAGCAGCCAAGGGTGGACTAGCGGGAGTCGGAATGAGCAGTTCTTC. It encodes CASSQGWTSGSRNEQFF.

The rearrangement joins TRBV9 to TRBJ2-5, with D possibly TRBD2 on 5 matching bases. Trimming took off 4 bases at V and 7 bases at J, with 17 bases between the two ends. The germline V gene has CDR1 SGDLS and CDR2 YYNGEE. The CDR3 is 14 amino acids. The DNA of the CDR3 is TGTGCCAGCAGCCCCGGCCTAGAGGGTGTGACCCAGTACTTC. Translation: CASSPGLEGVTQYF. Supplemented by reference TRBV9 and TRBJ2-5, the full variable domain reads DSGVTQTPKHLITATGQRVTLRCSPRSGDLSVYWYQQSLDQGLQFLIQYYNGEERAKGNILERFSAQQFPDLHSELNLSSLELGDSALYFCASSPGLEGVTQYFGPGTRLLVL.

This clone was picked up one time. The rearrangement uses TRBV19 and TRBJ1-4, with a possible D match to TRBD1 (6 bases). This CDR3 has 16 amino acids. CDR1 LNHDA and CDR2 SQIVND come from the germline V gene (reference sequence). Trimming cost V 4 bases and J 7 bases, with 19 bases left between them. As DNA, the CDR3 is TGTGCCAGTAGTACTCCAAATTCAGGGGATGGTGAAAAACTGTTTTTT. Amino acid sequence: CASSTPNSGDGEKLFF. Looking up the rest from reference TRBV19 and TRBJ1-4 gives the full variable domain: DGGITQSPKYLFRKEGQNVTLSCEQNLNHDAMYWYRQDPGQGLRLIYYSQIVNDFQKGDIAEGYSVSREKKESFPLTVTSAQKNPTAFYLCASSTPNSGDGEKLFFGSGTQLSVL.

This clone appeared a few times. DNA of the CDR3: TGTGCCAGCAGCGCCTCAAGGAGAGGGGACGCTAACTATGGCTACACCTTC. Translation: CASSASRRGDANYGYTF. V usage is TRBV9 and J usage is TRBJ1-2; possible D gene TRBD1, 5 bases. CDR1 is SGDLS, CDR2 YYNGEE, per germline. The V end lost 3 bases, the J end lost 0 bases, and 18 bases lay between the germline ends. This CDR3 has 17 residues.

This sequence joins TRBV9 and TRBJ2-1, with 9 nucleotides matching TRBD2. The CDR3 runs to 17 residues. Germline V lookup: CDR1 SGDLS, CDR2 YYNGEE. V was clipped by 1 base and J by 0 bases; unmatched bases: 5. CDR3 residues: CASSVSSGGSSYNEQFF. The CDR3 nucleotides are TGTGCCAGCAGCGTAAGTAGCGGGGGAAGCTCCTACAATGAGCAGTTCTTC.

The chain carries TRBV14 and TRBJ1-6; a weak D match, TRBD1 (5 bases). There are 15 residues in the CDR3. The V and J ends lost 4 bases and 7 bases respectively, with 14 bases between them. Germline loops: CDR1 SGHDN, CDR2 FVKESK. CDR3 sequence reads: CASSRNQGWNSPLHF. The DNA for the CDR3 is TGTGCCAGCAGCCGAAATCAGGGATGGAATTCACCCCTCCACTTT.

This clone is a singleton in its sample. The CDR3 here is CASSLSGQGEGANEKLFF. CDR3 nucleotide sequence: TGCGCCAGCAGTCTGTCGGGACAGGGAGAGGGGGCTAATGAAAAACTGTTTTTT. The chain links TRBV23-1 to TRBJ1-4; 9 bases match TRBD1. TRBV23-1 is placed among ORFs of uncertain function. This CDR3 comprises 18 residues. V shed 4 bases, J shed 3 bases, and the junction held 12 bases outside the gene matches.

This clone showed up just a few times. Other DNA sequences from this sample encode an identical CDR3 as well. CDR3 in amino acids: CASSLAGANVLTF. For the CDR3, the DNA is TGTGCCAGCAGCTTAGCTGGGGCCAACGTCCTGACTTTC. The chain employs TRBV11-2 and TRBJ2-6; no clear D. Trimming took 1 base from V and 2 from J, leaving 0 bases between them. This CDR3 has 13 residues. Germline assignment: CDR1 SGHAT and CDR2 FQNNGV.

About this clone: Within the sample, other DNA sequences also encode this same CDR3. The chain joins TRBV7-9 to TRBJ2-1, with unresolved D. CDR1 SEHNR and CDR2 FQNEAQ come from the germline V gene (reference sequence). This CDR3 has 15 amino acids. The V end was cut by 1 base, the J end by 0 bases, with 7 bases between. The CDR3 spells CASSLVAVSYNEQFF. In nucleotides, the CDR3 is TGTGCCAGCAGCTTAGTTGCGGTCTCCTACAATGAGCAGTTCTTC.

CDR3 region: CASSINRGYSNQPQHF. In DNA, the CDR3 is TGTGCCAGTAGTATCAACCGGGGGTATAGCAATCAGCCCCAGCATTTT. The chain recombines TRBV19 with TRBJ1-5; D may be TRBD1 (5 bases). The CDR3 extends over 16 amino acids. CDR1 is LNHDA, CDR2 SQIVND, per germline (reference sequence). The V end was cut by 3 bases, the J end by 0 bases, with 12 bases between.

The chain's CDR3 is CASSGTGGYYEQYF. CDR3 in DNA: TGTGCCAGCAGTGGAACAGGGGGCTACTACGAGCAGTACTTC. V gene TRBV2 combines with J gene TRBJ2-7, with 9 bases lining up with TRBD1. The trim removed 4 bases at V and 3 bases at J, leaving 4 bases unmatched. The CDR3 runs to 14 residues. Germline V gene lookup returns CDR1 SNHLY and CDR2 FYNNEI.

The V call is TRBV6-1, the J call TRBJ2-2; D remains unclear. Germline assignment: CDR1 MNHNS and CDR2 SASEGT. The CDR3 is 12 residues long. The V end was cut by 10 bases, the J end by 4 bases, with 10 bases between. The DNA of the CDR3 is TGTGCCACCGGCCCACGCACCGGGGAGCTGTTTTTT. Its protein product is CATGPRTGELFF.

The gene calls are TRBV28 and TRBJ2-7; no reliable D call. V lost 5 bases and J 1 base, leaving 12 bases between the germline ends. Germline assignment: CDR1 MDHEN and CDR2 SYDVKM. The length of the CDR3 is 14 residues. The CDR3 DNA follows: TGTGCCAGCAGTGCGGATTCCCGGTCCTACGAGCAGTACTTC. Translated: CASSADSRSYEQYF.

V gene TRBV27 combines with J gene TRBJ1-2; 9 bases agree with TRBD1. V lost 4 bases to trimming and J lost 0 bases; unmatched junction nucleotides: 3. The germline CDR1 and CDR2 sequences are MNHEY and SMNVEV (reference sequence). The CDR3 sequence is 15 residues long. CDR3: CASSSTGGANYGYTF. As DNA, the CDR3 is TGTGCCAGCAGTTCAACAGGGGGCGCTAACTATGGCTACACCTTC.

The J gene is TRBJ1-3, the V gene TRBV5-1, with D unresolved. V was pared by 1 base and J by 0 bases, with 8 bases between. Per germline, CDR1 SGHRS and CDR2 YFSETQ. The CDR3 is 15 residues long. The CDR3 loop reads CASSLRMSSGNTIYF. CDR3 bases: TGCGCCAGCAGCTTGAGAATGTCCTCTGGAAACACCATATATTTT.

This rearrangement joins TRBV19 to TRBJ2-1; 7 bases fit TRBD1. Germline CDR1 and CDR2: LNHDA and SQIVND (reference sequence). The CDR3 loop spans 15 amino acids. V trimming: 1 base; J trimming: 4 bases; junction bases outside the gene matches: 4. The CDR3 nucleotides read TGTGCCAGTAGTATAGGGACAGGCCCATACAATGAGCAGTTCTTC. This sequence encodes CASSIGTGPYNEQFF.

The sample holds one count of this clone. The chain uses TRBV11-2 and TRBJ1-5, with 8 positions matching TRBD1. With 5 bases clipped from V and 6 bases from J, the junction kept 9 bases outside the gene matches. The CDR3 consists of 15 residues. From germline, CDR1 is SGHAT and CDR2 FQNNGV. The CDR3 bases are TGTGCCAGCAGCCCGACAGGGGCCGTGGTTCAGCCCCAGCATTTT. This encodes CASSPTGAVVQPQHF.

The chain carries TRBV19 and TRBJ2-3; 7 positions agree with TRBD2. V gave up 5 bases and J gave up 0 bases; unmatched junction bases: 8. CDR1 and CDR2 (germline): LNHDA, SQIVND (reference sequence). CDR3 length: 16 residues. The CDR3 spells CASSFGGGPSTDTQYF. CDR3 bases: TGTGCCAGTAGTTTTGGGGGAGGGCCGAGCACAGATACGCAGTATTTT.

This sequence joins TRBV30 and TRBJ1-1; no clear D. Deletions cut 2 bases from V and 1 base from J, with 8 bases between. The CDR3 contains 13 residues. The germline V gene encodes CDR1 GTSNPN and CDR2 SVGIG (reference sequence). In DNA, the CDR3 is TGTGCCTGGAGTATCCATGGGAACACTGAAGCTTTCTTT. This translates into CAWSIHGNTEAFF. Looking up the rest from reference TRBV30 and TRBJ1-1 gives the full variable domain: SQTIHQWPATLVQPVGSPLSLECTVEGTSNPNLYWYRQAAGRGLQLLFYSVGIGQISSEVPQNLSASRPQDRQFILSSKKLLLSDSGFYLCAWSIHGNTEAFFGQGTRLTVV.

The genes are TRBV2 and TRBJ2-7; 7 positions agree with TRBD1. With 5 bases clipped from V and 2 bases from J, the junction kept 6 bases outside the gene matches. Germline-derived CDR1 and CDR2 are SNHLY and FYNNEI. The CDR3 contains 14 residues. CDR3 sequence (DNA): TGTGCCAGCAGTCGACAGGGATGGGCCTACGAGCAGTACTTC. Translating gives CASSRQGWAYEQYF.

This CDR3 reads CASSLTQGRRDGYTF. The CDR3 DNA reads as TGCGCCAGCAGCCTGACCCAGGGGAGGCGCGATGGCTACACCTTC. This chain uses TRBV4-1 with TRBJ1-2, with D possibly TRBD1 on 6 matching bases. V was clipped by 4 bases and J by 6 bases, with 18 bases between them. The CDR3 loop spans 15 amino acids. CDR1 and CDR2 from the germline V gene are MGHRA and YSYEKL.

The V gene is TRBV7-6, the J gene TRBJ1-3; D may be TRBD1 (5 bases). The CDR3 is 14 amino acids. The ends were cut back, 3 bases at V and 5 bases at J, with 11 bases in the middle. Germline values: CDR1 SGHVS, CDR2 FNYEAQ. The CDR3: CASSFRGSRNTIYF. The CDR3 DNA reads as TGTGCCAGCAGCTTTCGGGGGTCACGAAACACCATATATTTT.

The rearrangement uses TRBV6-5 and TRBJ1-2; 10 bases agree with TRBD1. V lost 3 bases, J lost 6 bases, and 4 bases stayed unmatched. CDR1 and CDR2 (germline): MNHEY, SVGAGI. CDR3 length equals 14 residues. The CDR3 spells CASSYSGQGDGYTF. CDR3 coding DNA: TGTGCCAGCAGTTATTCCGGACAGGGGGATGGCTACACCTTC.

This clone was counted between two and nine times. Here the CDR3 reads CASSLSGGEQYF. The CDR3 nucleotides read TGTGCCAGCAGTTTATCGGGAGGCGAGCAGTACTTC. The chain carries TRBV28 and TRBJ2-7, with 7 bases that match TRBD2. Germline V gene data show CDR1 as MDHEN and CDR2 as SYDVKM. The CDR3 totals 12 residues. V dropped 1 base and J dropped 6; count of bases not matched to a gene: 0.

The chain employs TRBV27 and TRBJ1-2; D is possibly TRBD1 (6 bases). Between the trimmed V and J ends, which lost 5 bases and 7 bases, there was a span of 17 bases. Germline CDR1 is MNHEY and CDR2 is SMNVEV (reference sequence). The CDR3 sequence is 14 residues long. The CDR3 DNA sequence: TGTGCCAGCAGTACCCCGGCGGGGGGCGGTGGCTACACCTTC. Amino acids: CASSTPAGGGGYTF.